The next 18 T cell receptor beta chains were all read from a single sample in a study of response to subunit inactivated influenza vaccine. Each CDR3 protein gets one entry after TCRdb re-called the RT-PCR reads with MiXCR. The sample includes more than 550,000 distinct CDR3 sequences, around 11% of them seen just once. The material was PBMCs from blood, obtained on the day of vaccination. All receptors derive from a man aged 45-60 years who received an inactivated influenza vaccine.

The chain links TRBV5-1 to TRBJ2-3; TRBD2 matches at 10 bases. Germline CDR1 is SGHRS and CDR2 is YFSETQ. This CDR3 region has 18 residues. Unmatched junction bases numbered 9, after V lost 1 base and J lost 1 base. The CDR3 sequence is CASSLMIAGGVGTDTQYF. CDR3 nucleotide sequence: TGCGCCAGCAGCTTGATGATAGCGGGAGGTGTGGGCACAGATACGCAGTATTTT.

This clonotype was counted between two and nine times. This chain joins TRBV7-6 and TRBJ1-2; weak D call: TRBD1 (5 bases). V was pared by 0 bases and J by 3 bases, with 8 bases between. CDR3 size: 14 residues. CDR1 is SGHVS, CDR2 FNYEAQ, per germline. CDR3 sequence: CASSLAAGHYGYTF. DNA of the CDR3: TGTGCCAGCAGCTTAGCAGCAGGGCACTATGGCTACACCTTC.

The chain is built from TRBV6-5 and TRBJ2-5; possibly TRBD1 for D (6 bases). Per germline, CDR1 MNHEY and CDR2 SVGAGI. The ends were cut back, 4 bases at V and 5 bases at J, with 14 bases in the middle. The CDR3 spans 14 residues. CDR3 DNA sequence: TGTGCCAGCAGTTCCACGACAGGAAGGGAGACCCAGTACTTC. It specifies CASSSTTGRETQYF.

The chain couples TRBV28 to TRBJ2-3; 7 nucleotides match TRBD2. There are 16 residues in the CDR3. V dropped 11 bases and J dropped 1; count of bases not matched to a gene: 15. Germline V gives CDR1 MDHEN, CDR2 SYDVKM. The CDR3 region is CASRRPSGLGTDTQYF. The CDR3 region has the DNA TGTGCCTCCCGGAGGCCTAGCGGACTGGGCACAGATACGCAGTATTTT.

This clonotype was observed many times. The rearrangement uses TRBV29-1 and TRBJ2-3, with 9 nucleotides matching TRBD2. The V and J ends lost 7 bases and 3 bases, in that order; junction bases with no gene match: 11. The CDR3 contains 15 residues. Germline V lookup: CDR1 SQVTM, CDR2 ANQGSEA. DNA of the CDR3: TGCAGCGCCTGGCTAGCGGGATGGGGGACAGATACGCAGTATTTT. Protein product: CSAWLAGWGTDTQYF.

The gene calls are TRBV10-3 and TRBJ1-6, with D perhaps TRBD1 (5 bases). CDR1 ENHRY and CDR2 SYGVKD come from the germline V gene. The CDR3 has 15 amino acids. V was pared by 3 bases and J by 14 bases, with 20 bases between. The DNA of the CDR3 is TGTGCCATCAGTGACTCGGAGGGACCCTTCACGACCCTCCACTTT. Translation: CAISDSEGPFTTLHF.

The CDR3: CASSEDLDTEAFF. CDR3 in DNA: TGCGCCAGCAGCGAGGACTTGGACACTGAAGCTTTCTTT. J is TRBJ1-1 and V is TRBV5-1; D unresolved. The V and J ends lost 4 bases and 3 bases respectively, with 10 bases between them. Germline-derived CDR1 and CDR2 are SGHRS and YFSETQ. CDR3 size: 13 residues.

The CDR3 loop is CASSLLRGMNTGELFF. As DNA, the CDR3 is TGTGCCAGCAGCTTATTAAGGGGGATGAACACCGGGGAGCTGTTTTTT. The chain is built from TRBV7-9 and TRBJ2-2, with a weak D call TRBD1 (6 bases). Germline V gene sequence: CDR1 SEHNR, CDR2 FQNEAQ (reference sequence). The CDR3 runs to 16 residues. Trimming cost V 2 bases and J 1 base, with 11 bases left between them.

This clonotype has a handful of counts. The chain couples TRBV4-1 to TRBJ1-6; D may be TRBD1 (5 bases). Germline CDR1 and CDR2: MGHRA and YSYEKL. Trimming shortened V by 1 base and J by 7 bases, and 17 bases separated the two germline ends. This CDR3 region has 17 residues. CDR3 DNA sequence: TGCGCCAGCAGCCAAGGTATCGCGGCAGGGTACAATTCACCCCTCCACTTT. It encodes CASSQGIAAGYNSPLHF.

This clonotype was seen more than once but under ten times. This chain uses TRBV14 with TRBJ1-6, with 7 nucleotides matching TRBD1. After removal of 4 bases from V and 10 bases from J, the junction contained 1 base not matched to a gene. Germline CDR1 and CDR2: SGHDN and FVKESK. This CDR3 is 12 amino acids long. The CDR3 loop is CASSLRGSPLHF. The DNA for the CDR3 is TGTGCCAGCAGCCTCAGGGGGTCACCCCTCCACTTT.

The chain combines TRBV20-1 with TRBJ2-3, with D tentatively TRBD2 (5 bases). Germline loops: CDR1 DFQATT, CDR2 SNEGSKA (reference sequence). The CDR3 consists of 15 residues. The V and J ends lost 6 bases and 1 base respectively, with 17 bases between them. The CDR3 DNA follows: TGCAGTGCCCAAGGCGGGTCTTCAGGCACAGATACGCAGTATTTT. Its protein is CSAQGGSSGTDTQYF.

This clonotype has just a few counts. V and J are TRBV5-1 and TRBJ2-6; no clear D gene. The V end was cut by 3 bases, the J end by 3 bases, with 10 bases between. The CDR3 contains 15 residues. Germline V gene sequence: CDR1 SGHRS, CDR2 YFSETQ. The CDR3 region is CASSSSRVGANVLTF. The CDR3 DNA reads as TGCGCCAGCAGCTCCTCCCGGGTTGGGGCCAACGTCCTGACTTTC.

This clonotype was seen only a few times. The chain carries TRBV30 and TRBJ2-5; no clear D. This CDR3 region has 14 residues. The V end lost 0 bases, the J end lost 1 base, and 9 bases lay between the germline ends. Germline V gives CDR1 GTSNPN, CDR2 SVGIG (reference sequence). The CDR3 loop is CAWSVGLIQETQYF. Written as DNA, the CDR3 is TGTGCCTGGAGTGTAGGGCTGATCCAAGAGACCCAGTACTTC.

V gene TRBV20-1 combines with J gene TRBJ1-3, with D perhaps matching TRBD1 (6 bases). The CDR3 is 16 residues long. The germline V gene has CDR1 DFQATT and CDR2 SNEGSKA (reference sequence). The ends were cut back, 6 bases at V and 2 bases at J, with 20 bases in the middle. The CDR3 sequence is CSAKEFRGSTGNTIYF. CDR3 in DNA: TGCAGTGCCAAGGAGTTTAGGGGGAGTACTGGAAACACCATATATTTT.

The genes are TRBV12-3 or TRBV12-4 and TRBJ2-7; tentatively, D is TRBD1 (6 bases). Trimming took off 5 bases at V and 4 bases at J, with 18 bases between the two ends. The CDR3 extends over 15 amino acids. The CDR3 region has the DNA TGTGCCAGCAGTACTTCAGGGGTCTCTTGGTACGAGCAGTACTTC. Protein sequence: CASSTSGVSWYEQYF.

The rearrangement uses TRBV24-1 and TRBJ1-2; D not resolved. Germline assignment: CDR1 KGHDR and CDR2 SFDVKD. The V end lost 4 bases, the J end lost 8 bases, and 7 bases lay between the germline ends. The length of the CDR3 is 11 residues. The CDR3 nucleotides are TGTGCCACCAGTGAAGCCGGAGGCTACACCTTC. As protein: CATSEAGGYTF.

This clonotype was seen a few times. The J gene is TRBJ2-5, the V gene TRBV10-3, with D perhaps matching TRBD2 (5 bases). The CDR3 runs to 14 residues. Germline lookup yields CDR1 ENHRY and CDR2 SYGVKD. The ends were cut back, 2 bases at V and 5 bases at J, with 12 bases in the middle. The chain's CDR3 is CAISETKRRETQYF. Written as DNA, the CDR3 is TGTGCCATCAGTGAGACAAAACGGAGGGAGACCCAGTACTTC.

In its sample, this clonotype was seen many times. This chain connects TRBV6-1 to TRBJ2-3, with D uncertain. The CDR3 is 15 residues long. Germline CDR1 reads MNHNS; CDR2 reads SASEGT. V gave up 10 bases and J gave up 0 bases, with 17 bases separating them. The CDR3 DNA reads TGTGCCACCTACTCGGCAGAATCTAGCACAGATACGCAGTATTTT. Translated, it gives CATYSAESSTDTQYF.